The subject of this entry is one T cell receptor beta chain. The data stem from a study of blood T cell repertoires in COVID-19. Across the whole study: Some COVID-19 samples were acute and others convalescent; all came from the United States, Italy and Spain. The cDNA or gDNA used as material had been derived from T cells, B-cell-depleted T cells, or PBMCs.

There are 17 residues in the CDR3. In the study's own analysis: Amplification of reference gene primers provided the estimated nucleated cell counts. TCRdb keeps only in-frame clones here, not all; method: immunoSEQ multiplex PCR. Clone size and V and J calls were adopted from that table, with D and trimming inferred from the DNA. This repertoire shows around 320,000 clones, roughly nine tenths found once; its top ten account for 3.5% to 5%. The sequencing sample was made of PBMCs or T cells enriched from blood (not recorded which). The clonotype comes from a woman under 40 who had been exposed to COVID-19. This chain links TRBV1 with TRBJ1-2; the D call in the table, TRBD1, was not verified against the DNA. TRBV1 is noted as a pseudogene. The CDR3 DNA sequence: TGCACCAGCAGCCAAGCCTACCGGGACAGAGCCATCTATGGCTACACCTTC. Its translation is CTSSQAYRDRAIYGYTF.